This entry concerns a single T cell receptor (beta chain). Its target antigen remains unknown. No quality values exist for individual bases; no much larger clone is one base distant. The germline V gene sets CDR1 to SGDLS and CDR2 to YYNGEE. Spanning cysteine to phenylalanine, the CDR3 consists of 14 amino acids. The CDR3 DNA has 42 bases and is translated from base 1. At the junction V is shortened by 4 bases and J by 5 bases, with 14 bases in between. The sample comes from a study of blood T cell repertoires in COVID-19 (TCRdb year 2020). A note on the overall study: Samples from collaborators originated in the United States, Italy and Spain and spanned both the acute and convalescent phases of COVID-19. The prospective study material was composed of cDNA or gDNA derived from T cells, B-cell-depleted T cells, or PBMCs. The samples were drawn from two sources: the first 160 participants of the ongoing ImmuneRACE study, and 1,200 or so subjects contributed by 6 global collaborators. Sample metadata almost always included a de-identified subject ID, COVID-19 status, age in years and sex. The repertoires were released in a freely available public database intended as a resource for research on the immune response to SARS-CoV-2. Deeply sampled blood TCRbeta repertoires from subjects exposed to, actively infected with, or recovered from COVID-19 were included in the dataset. Where available, HLA class I and class II types were obtained from metadata supplied by the sample provider rather than from assay-based typing.

TCRbeta CDR3 regions were amplified from genomic DNA using the immunoSEQ Assay, a bias-controlled multiplex PCR. Processing in the source paper ran as follows. The number of nucleated cells in each sample was estimated by amplification of reference gene primers within the assay. To quantify the absolute abundance of each unique TCRbeta CDR3 rearrangement, sequence reads were collapsed and filtered. For each sample, productive Simpson clonality was calculated by taking the square root of Simpson's diversity index across productive rearrangements. TCRdb carries this immuneACCESS record with in-frame sequences only. Its versions omit some clonotypes, under half of them owing to an unresolved V gene in the studies checked, with the rest unexplained. Clone size and V and J calls were adopted from that table, with D and trimming inferred from the DNA. In this sample the table shows roughly 150,000 clones, about 88% of which occur a single time. The ten largest clones take up 2% to 3% of the sample.

Broader findings and caveats from the paper: How much clinical and demographic metadata was included differed by source and by participant, and the metadata was provided uncurated.

Whole blood was collected in K2EDTA tubes by collaborating institutions according to the institutions' own protocols. Collaborator samples were shipped for TCRbeta analysis as frozen whole blood, isolated PBMCs, or DNA extracted from either sample type. The sequence was obtained from a woman in her sixties or seventies with acute or convalescent COVID-19. The rearranged chain carries TRBV9 and TRBJ2-3; no D gene call is confident. The sequenced material came from peripheral blood. The DNA is as follows: TGTGCCAGCAGCCCCTCCCGACTGGGAGATACGCAGTATTTT. Translated, it reads CASSPSRLGDTQYF.